This T cell receptor beta chain was sequenced in a study of blood T cell repertoires in COVID-19. Authors' analysis steps: Cell counts per sample came from amplifying reference gene primers. Using immunoSEQ multiplex PCR, the repertoire was profiled, and TCRdb retains in-frame clones only, with some absent. The V and J calls and the clone size are those of that table, but D and trimming were determined from the DNA. Of about 240,000 clones listed, approximately 90% are singletons. The CDR3 has 15 amino acids. Germline CDR1 is SEHNR and CDR2 is FQNEAQ (reference sequence). The germline V and J ends were trimmed by 3 bases and 5 bases, with 13 bases remaining between them.

The specimen was PBMCs or T cells enriched from blood (not recorded which). V is TRBV7-9 and J is TRBJ1-4; a weak D match, TRBD1 (6 bases). The TCR originated in a man between 35 and 55 years old who had recovered from COVID-19. CDR3 coding DNA: TGTGCCAGCAGCTTTTTAGCAGGGGAGAATGAAAAACTGTTTTTT. Its protein is CASSFLAGENEKLFF. The full variable domain, in which reference TRBV7-9 and TRBJ1-4 provide the parts outside the CDR3, is DTGVSQNPRHKITKRGQNVTFRCDPISEHNRLYWYRQTLGQGPEFLTYFQNEAQLEKSRLLSDRFSAERPKGSFSTLEIQRTEQGDSAMYLCASSFLAGENEKLFFGSGTQLSVL.